Listed below are T cell receptor beta chains from one sample, sequenced in a study of vaccination effects on CD4 cells after COVID-19. These receptors lack a known antigen. TCRdb's table, derived via immunoSEQ multiplex PCR, lists solely in-frame clones and lacks some. The sample holds about 40,000 clones, about 70% seen once. The sample was CD4+ T cells from PBMCs cultured without peptide, taken after COVID-19 vaccination. These receptors were taken from a human donor who received a COVID-19 vaccine. Each CDR3 is given with its conserved first and last residue. A D gene is named only where the DNA matches it firmly. For some rows the clone size is stated as once, few or many, or as a class when expanded; others skip it.

clone_size: NA
j_call: TRBJ2-7
d_call: NA
v_call: TRBV25-1
cdr3_nt: TGTGCCAGCAGTGAGGGTGGGTTATCCTACGAGCAGTACTTC
cdr3_aa: CASSEGGLSYEQYF

clone_size: NA
j_call: TRBJ1-5
d_call: NA
v_call: TRBV2
cdr3_nt: TGTGCCAGCAGTGACGTTACTAATCAGCCCCAGCATTTT
cdr3_aa: CASSDVTNQPQHF

clone_size: once
j_call: TRBJ2-4
d_call: NA
v_call: TRBV5-4
cdr3_nt: TGTGCCAGCAGCTTGAGAGGAACCATCAAAAACATTCAGTACTTC
cdr3_aa: CASSLRGTIKNIQYF

clone_size: NA
j_call: TRBJ2-1
d_call: NA
v_call: TRBV3-1/TRBV3-2
cdr3_nt: TGTGCCAGCAGCCGCCTGAGGGACAATGAGCAGTTCTTC
cdr3_aa: CASSRLRDNEQFF

clone_size: few
j_call: TRBJ2-1
d_call: NA
v_call: TRBV3-1/TRBV3-2
cdr3_nt: TGTGCCAGCAGCCAAGAGAGGCTAAGCTCCTACAATGAGCAGTTCTTC
cdr3_aa: CASSQERLSSYNEQFF

clone_size: NA
j_call: TRBJ1-4
d_call: NA
v_call: TRBV5-1
cdr3_nt: TGCGCCAGCAGCTTGGCGGGTGGAGCAACTAATGAAAAACTGTTTTTT
cdr3_aa: CASSLAGGATNEKLFF

clone_size: NA
j_call: TRBJ2-1
d_call: TRBD2
v_call: TRBV29-1
cdr3_nt: TGCAGCGTGGACCCTAGCGGGGGCTACAATGAGCAGTTCTTC
cdr3_aa: CSVDPSGGYNEQFF

clone_size: NA
j_call: TRBJ1-4
d_call: NA
v_call: TRBV7-9
cdr3_nt: TGTGCCAGCAGCTGGACCGGACAGCTCGCCGAAAAACTGTTTTTT
cdr3_aa: CASSWTGQLAEKLFF

clone_size: NA
j_call: TRBJ2-5
d_call: NA
v_call: TRBV7-9
cdr3_nt: TGTGCCAGCAAGCCCGTGGGAGAGACCCAGTACTTC
cdr3_aa: CASKPVGETQYF

clone_size: NA
j_call: TRBJ2-3
d_call: TRBD2
v_call: TRBV5-1
cdr3_nt: TGCGCCAGCGGGAGGCGGGAGAAGCACTCAGATACGCAGTATTTT
cdr3_aa: CASGRREKHSDTQYF

clone_size: NA
j_call: TRBJ2-3
d_call: TRBD2
v_call: TRBV2
cdr3_nt: TGTGCCAGCAGGACTAGCCCTAGCACAGATACGCAGTATTTT
cdr3_aa: CASRTSPSTDTQYF

clone_size: few
j_call: TRBJ2-2
d_call: NA
v_call: TRBV7-9
cdr3_nt: TGTGCCAGCAGCTTCATCGTTAGGGAGCTGTTTTTT
cdr3_aa: CASSFIVRELFF

clone_size: NA
j_call: TRBJ1-5
d_call: NA
v_call: TRBV6-5
cdr3_nt: TGTGCCAGCAGACAACAGGGAAAGAGCAATCAGCCCCAGCATTTT
cdr3_aa: CASRQQGKSNQPQHF

clone_size: once
j_call: TRBJ2-7
d_call: NA
v_call: TRBV11-1
cdr3_nt: TGTGCCAGCAGCCGCGACAGTTCCTACGAGCAGTACTTC
cdr3_aa: CASSRDSSYEQYF

clone_size: NA
j_call: TRBJ2-1
d_call: NA
v_call: TRBV24-1
cdr3_nt: TGTGCCACCAGTGAATCAGGGACCTACAATGAGCAGTTCTTC
cdr3_aa: CATSESGTYNEQFF

clone_size: NA
j_call: TRBJ2-6
d_call: NA
v_call: TRBV3-1/TRBV3-2
cdr3_nt: TGTGCCAGCAGCTTAGGGACGACTGGGGCCAACGTCCTGACTTTC
cdr3_aa: CASSLGTTGANVLTF

clone_size: few
j_call: TRBJ1-6
d_call: NA
v_call: TRBV27
cdr3_nt: TGTGCCAGCAGGGGAGAAGGGGTGGGGAGTTCACCCCTCCACTTT
cdr3_aa: CASRGEGVGSSPLHF

clone_size: NA
j_call: TRBJ1-2
d_call: NA
v_call: TRBV12-3/TRBV12-4
cdr3_nt: TGTGCCAGCAGTCTAGACAGCTACTATGGCTACACCTTC
cdr3_aa: CASSLDSYYGYTF

clone_size: few
j_call: TRBJ2-7
d_call: TRBD1
v_call: TRBV7-9
cdr3_nt: TGTGCCAGCAGCCGATCGGGACAGGGTTCCTACGAGCAGTACTTC
cdr3_aa: CASSRSGQGSYEQYF

clone_size: NA
j_call: TRBJ2-7
d_call: TRBD2
v_call: TRBV7-9
cdr3_nt: TGTGCCAGCAGCTTAGACAGCGTATTTTCAGGACTAGTCCCCAACGAGCAGTACTTC
cdr3_aa: CASSLDSVFSGLVPNEQYF

clone_size: NA
j_call: TRBJ2-6
d_call: NA
v_call: TRBV15
cdr3_nt: TGTGCCACCAGCAGAGGGGGGTCTGGGGCCAACGTCCTGACTTTC
cdr3_aa: CATSRGGSGANVLTF

clone_size: NA
j_call: TRBJ2-5
d_call: TRBD2
v_call: TRBV5-1
cdr3_nt: TGCGCCAGCAGCTTGCATAGCGGGGGGGTTCAAGAGACCCAGTACTTC
cdr3_aa: CASSLHSGGVQETQYF

clone_size: NA
j_call: TRBJ1-2
d_call: NA
v_call: TRBV5-4
cdr3_nt: TGTGCCAGCAGCTCCGGGGTTAACTATGGCTACACCTTC
cdr3_aa: CASSSGVNYGYTF

clone_size: NA
j_call: TRBJ1-5
d_call: NA
v_call: TRBV3-1/TRBV3-2
cdr3_nt: TGTGCCAGCAGCCAACCCATGCGGGGTCAGCCCCAGCATTTT
cdr3_aa: CASSQPMRGQPQHF

clone_size: NA
j_call: TRBJ2-7
d_call: TRBD1
v_call: TRBV7-2
cdr3_nt: TGTGCCAGCAGCTTATCGACAGGGGTTGGCTACGAGCAGTACTTC
cdr3_aa: CASSLSTGVGYEQYF

clone_size: NA
j_call: TRBJ1-2
d_call: TRBD1
v_call: TRBV29-1
cdr3_nt: TGCAGCGTTTTGACAGGGACGGATGGCTACACCTTC
cdr3_aa: CSVLTGTDGYTF

clone_size: NA
j_call: TRBJ1-1
d_call: NA
v_call: TRBV2
cdr3_nt: TGTGCCAGCAGGATAGAGACGAACACTGAAGCTTTCTTT
cdr3_aa: CASRIETNTEAFF

clone_size: NA
j_call: TRBJ1-6
d_call: NA
v_call: TRBV14
cdr3_nt: TGTGCCAGCAGCCTATACAGGTTAAATTCACCCCTCCACTTT
cdr3_aa: CASSLYRLNSPLHF

clone_size: NA
j_call: TRBJ2-1
d_call: TRBD1
v_call: TRBV5-4
cdr3_nt: TGTGCCAGCAGAGGACAGGGGCCCTACAATGAGCAGTTCTTC
cdr3_aa: CASRGQGPYNEQFF